What follows are 28 T cell receptor beta chains derived from one specimen sequenced in a study of graft-versus-host responses after intestinal transplantation. Clones were sequenced by immunoSEQ multiplex PCR, and TCRdb holds only the in-frame ones, with some missing. The sample lists 150,000 or so clones, around 90% occurring once. No antigen is known for these receptors. The sequencing used unstimulated CD4+ T cells sorted from spleen or lymph node cells, collected before intestinal transplant. The receptors originated from a human donor who received an intestinal transplant.

The gene calls are TRBV9 and TRBJ2-3; TRBD2 aligns across 7 bases. Germline V gene lookup returns CDR1 SGDLS and CDR2 YYNGEE. CDR3 length equals 14 residues. Trimming took 4 bases from V and 2 from J; bases not matched to a gene: 4. The CDR3 DNA reads as TGTGCCAGCAGCTCGGGAGGTTACACAGATACGCAGTATTTT. The encoded protein is CASSSGGYTDTQYF.

The chain carries TRBV5-6 and TRBJ2-3; D unclear. In germline, CDR1 is SGHDT, CDR2 YYEEEE. The CDR3 has 16 amino acids. Deletions cut 2 bases from V and 3 bases from J, with 16 bases between. This CDR3 reads CASSLGYRVKTDTQYF. The CDR3 DNA sequence: TGTGCCAGCAGCTTAGGTTATAGGGTGAAGACAGATACGCAGTATTTT.

V usage is TRBV10-3 and J usage is TRBJ2-3; D may be TRBD2 (5 bases). V was trimmed by 5 bases and J by 4 bases, leaving 16 bases between them. The germline gives CDR1 ENHRY, CDR2 SYGVKD. This CDR3 has 15 residues. The CDR3 nucleotides are TGTGCCATCAGTCAGAGAGGGTTAGACGCAGATACGCAGTATTTT. The encoded protein is CAISQRGLDADTQYF.

The chain uses TRBV14 and TRBJ2-5; D is undetermined. The J call is in doubt because the DNA end fits TRBJ2-7 better. Per germline, CDR1 SGHDN and CDR2 FVKESK. CDR3 length: 13 amino acids. The CDR3 DNA reads as TGTGCCAGCAGCCAAGAATTACAGTACGAGCAGTACTTC. As protein: CASSQELQYEQYF.

The genes are TRBV2 and TRBJ1-2; no firm D call. The CDR3 consists of 14 residues. The V end was cut by 6 bases, the J end by 2 bases, with 13 bases between. Germline V gives CDR1 SNHLY, CDR2 FYNNEI. The CDR3 DNA follows: TGTGCCAGCAGGTACTGGGGAGAAAACTATGGCTACACCTTC. This gives the protein CASRYWGENYGYTF.

The chain recombines TRBV10-2 with TRBJ2-7; tentatively, D is TRBD1 (6 bases). Trimming removed 5 bases from V and 5 bases from J, with 13 bases in between. Germline CDR1 is WSHSY and CDR2 is SAAADI. The CDR3 spans 13 residues. Written as DNA, the CDR3 is TGCGCCAGCAGTTCCCTTACAGGGAACGAGCAGTACTTC. Amino acids: CASSSLTGNEQYF.

The rearrangement joins TRBV28 to TRBJ2-7; D not certain. This CDR3 comprises 13 residues. V lost 6 bases to trimming and J lost 7 bases, with 16 bases between them. The germline V gene has CDR1 MDHEN and CDR2 SYDVKM. CDR3 sequence: CASSQISIGEQYF. Here the CDR3 DNA reads TGTGCCAGCAGCCAAATTTCTATTGGGGAGCAGTACTTC.

The V gene is TRBV28, the J gene TRBJ1-2, with D possibly TRBD1 on 5 matching bases. CDR3 length: 13 residues. V was shortened by 7 bases and J by 5 bases, with 14 bases between the two germline ends. Germline V gene sequence: CDR1 MDHEN, CDR2 SYDVKM. For the CDR3, the DNA is TGTGCCAGCACCCTAGGGGAGGGATATGGCTACACCTTC. Translation gives CASTLGEGYGYTF.

This chain uses TRBV28 with TRBJ2-7, with D perhaps given as TRBD1 or TRBD2 (5 bases each). Germline V CDR1 and CDR2: MDHEN, SYDVKM. There are 17 residues in the CDR3. Trimming cost V 5 bases and J 2 bases, with 22 bases left between them. The CDR3 nucleotides are TGTGCCAGCAGTCCCAGGGACGGAGTTTACGAGCCCTACGAGCAGTACTTC. Its protein is CASSPRDGVYEPYEQYF.

The gene calls are TRBV28 and TRBJ1-2; D might be TRBD1 (5 bases). Germline assignment: CDR1 MDHEN and CDR2 SYDVKM. This CDR3 contains 13 residues. The V end was cut by 6 bases, the J end by 7 bases, with 15 bases between. The CDR3 here is CASRAQDPVGYTF. In DNA, the CDR3 is TGTGCCAGCAGGGCACAGGATCCGGTTGGCTACACCTTC.

V is TRBV28 and J is TRBJ1-1, with a tentative D call TRBD1 (6 bases). The germline CDR1 and CDR2 sequences are MDHEN and SYDVKM. The CDR3 totals 16 residues. V was clipped by 4 bases and J by 6 bases, with 21 bases between them. CDR3 sequence: CASSSHFLQGSAEAFF. Written as DNA, the CDR3 is TGTGCCAGCAGTTCCCATTTCTTACAGGGTAGCGCTGAAGCTTTCTTT.

The chain recombines TRBV4-1 with TRBJ2-1; no clear D. Germline CDR1 is MGHRA and CDR2 is YSYEKL. V lost 7 bases and J 0 bases, leaving 13 bases between the germline ends. This CDR3 is built from 15 residues. CDR3 loop: CASTELLSSYNEQFF. The CDR3 nucleotides read TGCGCCAGCACCGAGTTGCTGAGCTCCTACAATGAGCAGTTCTTC.

Of note for this clone: Different DNA sequences within this sample yield the same CDR3. This rearrangement joins TRBV19 to TRBJ2-1, with TRBD2 as a possible D gene (6 bases). Germline V gene lookup returns CDR1 LNHDA and CDR2 SQIVND (reference sequence). The CDR3 spans 12 residues. V was trimmed by 3 bases and J by 9 bases, leaving 9 bases between them. CDR3 amino acids: CASSIAGSEQFF. The CDR3 DNA follows: TGTGCCAGTAGTATCGCGGGGAGTGAGCAGTTCTTC.

The V and J genes are TRBV29-1 and TRBJ2-5; no definite D call. CDR1 and CDR2 (germline): SQVTM, ANQGSEA. V was pared by 1 base and J by 2 bases, with 5 bases between. This CDR3 contains 12 residues. CDR3 sequence reads: CSVEGDQETQYF. The CDR3 DNA reads as TGCAGCGTTGAAGGAGATCAAGAGACCCAGTACTTC.

The chain's CDR3 is CASSISLGELFF. CDR3 DNA: TGTGCCAGTAGTATATCCCTAGGGGAGCTGTTTTTT. The chain joins TRBV19 to TRBJ2-2; D is unclear. Germline V gene lookup returns CDR1 LNHDA and CDR2 SQIVND (reference sequence). The V and J ends lost 2 bases and 8 bases respectively, with 6 bases between them. The CDR3 has 12 amino acids.

The chain recombines TRBV19 with TRBJ2-6; 7 bases match TRBD1. Germline lookup yields CDR1 LNHDA and CDR2 SQIVND (reference sequence). The CDR3 covers 15 residues. V dropped 2 bases and J dropped 4; count of bases not matched to a gene: 2. In DNA, the CDR3 is TGTGCCAGTAGTATAACAGGGGCCGGGGCCAACGTCCTGACTTTC. Translation: CASSITGAGANVLTF.

The chain combines TRBV6-6 with TRBJ1-5, with TRBD1 as a possible D gene (6 bases). Germline CDR1 is MNHNY and CDR2 is SVGAGI (reference sequence). The CDR3 loop spans 14 amino acids. V shed 2 bases and J shed 6 bases, with 11 bases lying between them. For the CDR3, the DNA is TGTGCCAGCAGTTACGGGGGGGCGAGTCAGCCCCAGCATTTT. Its protein product is CASSYGGASQPQHF.

This chain connects TRBV4-1 to TRBJ2-5, with 7 bases that match TRBD1. The CDR3 contains 16 residues. Germline assignment: CDR1 MGHRA and CDR2 YSYEKL. V was pared by 4 bases and J by 1 base, with 9 bases of the junction left unmatched. The CDR3 nucleotides read TGCGCCAGCAGCCCCCAACCCGGGACAGCCCAAGAGACCCAGTACTTC. This sequence encodes CASSPQPGTAQETQYF.

This chain joins TRBV21-1 and TRBJ2-7. TRBV21-1 represents a pseudogene. The CDR3 spans 14 residues. DNA for the CDR3: TGTGCCAGCTGGACGGCACTTTTTTCCTACGAGCAGTACTTC. This codes for CASWTALFSYEQYF.

The V gene is TRBV19, the J gene TRBJ1-2, with 10 bases aligning to TRBD1. V dropped 4 bases and J dropped 4; count of bases not matched to a gene: 6. The CDR3 has 15 residues. The germline V gene has CDR1 LNHDA and CDR2 SQIVND (reference sequence). The CDR3 nucleotides are TGTGCCAGTAGTACCGGACAGGGGGAGGGCTATGGCTACACCTTC. Amino acid sequence: CASSTGQGEGYGYTF.

V usage is TRBV7-6 and J usage is TRBJ2-2, with 8 bases lining up with TRBD2. From germline, CDR1 is SGHVS and CDR2 FNYEAQ. The CDR3 spans 17 residues. The ends lost 1 base at V and 9 bases at J; junction bases unmatched: 13. The CDR3 reads CASSLEGSSGNCRELFF. The CDR3, as DNA: TGTGCCAGCAGCTTAGAAGGTAGTAGCGGGAATTGCCGGGAGCTGTTTTTT. Full variable domain (outside the CDR3, taken from reference TRBV7-6 and TRBJ2-2): GAGVSQSPRYKVTKRGQDVALRCDPISGHVSLYWYRQALGQGPEFLTYFNYEAQQDKSGLPNDRFSAERPEGSISTLTIQRTEQRDSAMYRCASSLEGSSGNCRELFFGEGSRLTVL.

The rearrangement uses TRBV4-1 and TRBJ1-1, with 8 bases that match TRBD1. Looked up from germline, CDR1 is MGHRA and CDR2 is YSYEKL. There are 13 residues in the CDR3. Trimming took 4 bases from V and 8 from J; bases not matched to a gene: 6. The CDR3: CASSLKAGGEAFF. As DNA, the CDR3 is TGCGCCAGCAGCCTGAAGGCAGGGGGCGAAGCTTTCTTT.

J is TRBJ2-7 and V is TRBV28; TRBD2 might be the D (5 bases). CDR1 and CDR2 (germline): MDHEN, SYDVKM. CDR3 length: 12 residues. Trimming took 4 bases from V and 4 from J, leaving 8 bases between them. The CDR3 DNA is TGTGCCAGCAGTTCCCGGGGTTACGAGCAGTACTTC. Residues: CASSSRGYEQYF. Looking up the rest from reference TRBV28 and TRBJ2-7 gives the full variable domain: DVKVTQSSRYLVKRTGEKVFLECVQDMDHENMFWYRQDPGLGLRLIYFSYDVKMKEKGDIPEGYSVSREKKERFSLILESASTNQTSMYLCASSSRGYEQYFGPGTRLTVT.

This chain connects TRBV9 to TRBJ2-2; D remains ambiguous. This CDR3 region has 16 residues. V lost 0 bases, J lost 3 bases, and 12 bases lay in between. Germline V gene data show CDR1 as SGDLS and CDR2 as YYNGEE. CDR3 residues: CASSVAISFHTGELFF. The CDR3 bases are TGTGCCAGCAGCGTAGCTATCAGCTTTCACACCGGGGAGCTGTTTTTT. Full variable domain (outside the CDR3, taken from reference TRBV9 and TRBJ2-2): DSGVTQTPKHLITATGQRVTLRCSPRSGDLSVYWYQQSLDQGLQFLIQYYNGEERAKGNILERFSAQQFPDLHSELNLSSLELGDSALYFCASSVAISFHTGELFFGEGSRLTVL.

V and J are TRBV5-1 and TRBJ2-4, with D maybe TRBD2 (6 bases). This CDR3 contains 15 residues. The germline V gene has CDR1 SGHRS and CDR2 YFSETQ. Trimming shortened V by 4 bases and J by 6 bases, and 17 bases separated the two germline ends. The CDR3 loop is CASSPLDSGVNIQYF. The CDR3 bases are TGCGCCAGCAGCCCCCTCGATTCGGGGGTAAACATTCAGTACTTC.

V is TRBV5-1 and J is TRBJ2-7; no clear D gene. The CDR3 runs to 13 residues. Germline lookup yields CDR1 SGHRS and CDR2 YFSETQ. The V end lost 4 bases, the J end lost 2 bases, and 10 bases lay between the germline ends. As DNA, the CDR3 is TGCGCCAGCAGCCCGGGCGGACCCTACGAGCAGTACTTC. It yields the protein CASSPGGPYEQYF. The whole variable domain, remainder taken from reference TRBV5-1 and TRBJ2-7, is KAGVTQTPRYLIKTRGQQVTLSCSPISGHRSVSWYQQTPGQGLQFLFEYFSETQRNKGNFPGRFSGRQFSNSRSEMNVSTLELGDSALYLCASSPGGPYEQYFGPGTRLTVT.

The V call is TRBV5-1, the J call TRBJ2-5; no clear D. V gave up 5 bases and J gave up 2 bases, with 13 bases separating them. The CDR3 loop spans 14 amino acids. CDR1 and CDR2 (germline): SGHRS, YFSETQ. The CDR3 sequence: CASSGRTTQETQYF. The CDR3 nucleotides read TGCGCCAGCAGTGGGCGCACCACTCAAGAGACCCAGTACTTC.

In nucleotides, the CDR3 is TGTGCCAGCAGCTTAGTGGGCCTGGATAACTATGGCTACACCTTC. Protein: CASSLVGLDNYGYTF. The chain combines TRBV7-2 with TRBJ1-2; no clear D. The CDR3 runs 15 residues. Germline V gene sequence: CDR1 SGHTA, CDR2 FQGNSA. Trimming left V 1 base short and J 1 base short, with 10 bases between.